The TCR beta chain under discussion was sequenced for a study of read filtering for tumor transcriptome and immune sequencing. From roughly 390 ng of RNA, a library with molecular barcoded alpha/delta and beta/gamma adaptors was made. One entry per CDR3 protein, called by TCRdb with MiXCR from the reads. The data contain roughly 90,000 distinct CDR3 sequences, about 12% of them singletons. Study-wide results and limits: The sorted CD138-negative fraction was a mixed bone marrow immune population, not purified T cells.

This CDR3 is 13 amino acids long. Germline trimming cut 3 bases from V and 10 bases from J; bases unmatched to any gene: 7. CDR1 and CDR2 from the germline V gene are LGHDT and YNNKEL (reference sequence). On this clonotype itself: Antigen: not known.

This sequence was found in a donor at least 40 years old with multiple myeloma. The sequencing sample was made of a population of CD138-negative cells sorted from bone marrow. The rearrangement links TRBV3-1 to TRBJ1-1; TRBD1 aligns across 8 bases. In nucleotides, the CDR3 is TGTGCCAGCAGCCATTCTGACAGGGGCTTAGCTTTCTTT. As protein: CASSHSDRGLAFF.